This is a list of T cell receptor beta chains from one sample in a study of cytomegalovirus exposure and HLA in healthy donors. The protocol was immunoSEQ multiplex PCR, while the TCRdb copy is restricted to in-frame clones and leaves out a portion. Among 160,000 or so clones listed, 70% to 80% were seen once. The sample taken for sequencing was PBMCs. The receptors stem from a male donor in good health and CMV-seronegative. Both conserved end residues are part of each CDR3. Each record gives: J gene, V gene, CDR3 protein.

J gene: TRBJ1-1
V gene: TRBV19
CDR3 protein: CASSSDRARNTEAFF

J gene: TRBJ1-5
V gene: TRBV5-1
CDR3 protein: CASSYGTPNQPQHF

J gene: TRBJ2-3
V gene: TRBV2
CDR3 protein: CASSELAGGLDTQYF

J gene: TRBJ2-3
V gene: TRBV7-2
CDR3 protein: CASSLEASGGASTDTQYF

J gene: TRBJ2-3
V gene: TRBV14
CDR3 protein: CASSPQGARDTQYF

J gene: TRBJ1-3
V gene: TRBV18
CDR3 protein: CASSPPYRSSGNTIYF

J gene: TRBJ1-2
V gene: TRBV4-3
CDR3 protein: CASSQSSGGAHYGYTF

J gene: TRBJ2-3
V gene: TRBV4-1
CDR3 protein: CASSQVALGGYLDTQYF

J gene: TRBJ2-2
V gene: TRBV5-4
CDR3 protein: CASSGSHQGRNTGELFF

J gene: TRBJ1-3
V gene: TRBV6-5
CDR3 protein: CASSTGFSGNTIYF

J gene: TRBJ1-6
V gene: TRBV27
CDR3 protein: CASSPNRGNSPLHF

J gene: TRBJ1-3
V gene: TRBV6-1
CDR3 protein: CASSGGGRSWGSGNTIYF

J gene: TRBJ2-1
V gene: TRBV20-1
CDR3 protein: CSARRDEQFF

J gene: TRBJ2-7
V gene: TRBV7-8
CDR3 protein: CASSPLAGGGPYEQYF

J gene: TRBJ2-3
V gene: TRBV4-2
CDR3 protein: CASSQEGVGTDTQYF

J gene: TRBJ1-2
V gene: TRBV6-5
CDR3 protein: CASRPGQGAHGYTF

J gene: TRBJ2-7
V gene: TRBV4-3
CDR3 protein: CASSPLAGASEQYF

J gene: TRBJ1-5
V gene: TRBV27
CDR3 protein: CASSRTPGEPQHF

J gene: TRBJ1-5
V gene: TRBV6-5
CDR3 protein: CASSHRGQPQHF

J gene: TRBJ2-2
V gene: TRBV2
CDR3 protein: CASSENSNTGELFF

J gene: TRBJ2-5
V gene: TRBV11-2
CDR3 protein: CASSPATRGPQYF

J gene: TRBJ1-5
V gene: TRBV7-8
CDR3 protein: CASSLRAGEQPQHF

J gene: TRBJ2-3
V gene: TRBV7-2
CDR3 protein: CASSFGTGADTQYF

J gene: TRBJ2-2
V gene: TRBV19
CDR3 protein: CASSIRASGGPYGELFF

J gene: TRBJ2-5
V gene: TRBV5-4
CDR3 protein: CASSRKGQSKETQYF

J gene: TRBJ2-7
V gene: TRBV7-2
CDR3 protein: CASRRTGTTYEQYF

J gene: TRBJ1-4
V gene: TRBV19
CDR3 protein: CASSIPGAKEKLFF

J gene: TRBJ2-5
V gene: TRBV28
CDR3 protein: CASRKNLPLGREQETQYF

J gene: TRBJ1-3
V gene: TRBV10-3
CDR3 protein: CAISYMGTSSGNTIYF

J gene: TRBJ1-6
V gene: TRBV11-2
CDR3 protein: CASTPNPGSPLHF

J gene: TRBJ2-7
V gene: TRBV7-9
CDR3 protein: CSSSLGLAPPDEQYF

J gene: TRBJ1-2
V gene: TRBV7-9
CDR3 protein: CASSRDQTGDGYTF

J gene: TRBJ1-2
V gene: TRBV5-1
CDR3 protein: CASSLEGLTRGYGYTF

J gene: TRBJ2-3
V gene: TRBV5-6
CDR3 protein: CASSLSWVGLEGTDTQYF

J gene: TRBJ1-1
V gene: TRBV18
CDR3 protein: CASSPRGGSDHTEAFF

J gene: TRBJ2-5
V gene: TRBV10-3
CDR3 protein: CAISESGTSAETQYF

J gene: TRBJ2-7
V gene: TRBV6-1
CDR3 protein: CASSWGGYYEQYF

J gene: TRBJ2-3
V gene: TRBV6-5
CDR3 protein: CASSRTGWVTDTQYF

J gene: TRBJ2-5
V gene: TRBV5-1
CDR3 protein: CASSSGLAEETQYF

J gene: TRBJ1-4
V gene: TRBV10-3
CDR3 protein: CAIRSSGTENEKLFF

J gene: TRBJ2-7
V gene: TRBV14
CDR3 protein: CASSGGVGYEQYF

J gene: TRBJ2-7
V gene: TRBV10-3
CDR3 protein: CAISDGGSSLYEQYF

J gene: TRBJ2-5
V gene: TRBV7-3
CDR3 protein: CASSPGQQETQYF

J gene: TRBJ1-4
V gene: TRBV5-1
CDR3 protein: CASSSRGQGEKLFF

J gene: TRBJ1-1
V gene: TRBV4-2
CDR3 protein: CASSLEGLGGGQAFF

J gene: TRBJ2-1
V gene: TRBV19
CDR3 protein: CASSTGGTRYNEQFF

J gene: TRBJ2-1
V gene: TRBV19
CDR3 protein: CASSPGVHSYNEQFF

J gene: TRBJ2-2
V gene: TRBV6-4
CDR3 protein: CASSRQEAGELFF

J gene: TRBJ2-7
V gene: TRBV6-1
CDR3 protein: CASNLDRGSYEQYF

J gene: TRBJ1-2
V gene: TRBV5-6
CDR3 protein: CASSPNRYGYTF

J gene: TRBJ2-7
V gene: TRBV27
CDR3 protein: CASSLRGQLSYEQYF

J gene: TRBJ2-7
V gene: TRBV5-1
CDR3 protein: CASSRGGSGRGSSYEQYF

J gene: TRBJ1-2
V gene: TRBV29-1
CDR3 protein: CSARTDFTYGYTF

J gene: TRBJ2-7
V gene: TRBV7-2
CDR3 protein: CASSLVDSFYEQYF

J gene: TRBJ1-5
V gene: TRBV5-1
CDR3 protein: CASYYRQPQHF

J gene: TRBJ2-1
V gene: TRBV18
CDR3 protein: CASSQLGTGGHEQFF

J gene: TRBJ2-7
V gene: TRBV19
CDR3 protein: CASSIDGGQGGEQYF

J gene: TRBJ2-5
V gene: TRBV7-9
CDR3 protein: CASSLQETQYF

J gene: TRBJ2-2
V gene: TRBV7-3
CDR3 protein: CASSYTRATGELFF